These 28 T cell receptor beta chains share one sample of origin, sequenced in a study of T-cell memory formation after mild COVID-19. Each CDR3 protein gets one entry after TCRdb re-called the 5' RACE reads with MiXCR. Found here are some 320,000 distinct CDR3 sequences, around an eighth of them singletons; the top ten hold about 21%. The specimen sequenced was PBMCs or a T cell subset sorted from them (not recorded which). These receptors came from a man younger than 35 who had mild COVID-19 (a few samples of this study predate the infection). Cell type and time point are not known.

The chain joins TRBV28 to TRBJ1-1, with D possibly TRBD1 on 5 matching bases. There are 15 residues in the CDR3. Deletions cut 3 bases from V and 1 base from J, with 12 bases between. Germline assignment: CDR1 MDHEN and CDR2 SYDVKM. CDR3 sequence (DNA): TGTGCCAGCAGTTTGGGGCGGCAGAGGAACACTGAAGCTTTCTTT. Translating gives CASSLGRQRNTEAFF.

This clonotype was seen ten or more times. V and J are TRBV5-1 and TRBJ1-6; 8 bases are a match to TRBD1. The germline gives CDR1 SGHRS, CDR2 YFSETQ. J was trimmed by 9 bases and V by 0 bases; bases with no gene match: 8. The CDR3 consists of 16 residues. CDR3 sequence: CASSLERQGAGSPLHF. The CDR3 DNA follows: TGCGCCAGCAGCTTGGAGCGGCAGGGGGCCGGTTCACCCCTCCACTTT.

The V and J genes are TRBV6-5 and TRBJ2-1; 10 positions agree with TRBD2. V was clipped by 4 bases and J by 0 bases; unmatched bases: 9. Germline V CDR1 and CDR2: MNHEY, SVGAGI. The CDR3 has 18 amino acids. CDR3 DNA: TGTGCCAGCAGTTGGGTAGCGGGGGGCCCCAGCTCCTACAATGAGCAGTTCTTC. Its protein is CASSWVAGGPSSYNEQFF.

This clonotype was seen at least ten times. The rearrangement joins TRBV5-6 to TRBJ2-5; TRBD1 might be the D (6 bases). V lost 2 bases and J 4 bases, leaving 12 bases between the germline ends. The CDR3 has 14 residues. Germline V CDR1 and CDR2: SGHDT, YYEEEE. The CDR3 nucleotides are TGTGCCAGCAGCTTCAAACAGGGCGGAGAGACCCAGTACTTC. This encodes CASSFKQGGETQYF.

There are a few counts of this clonotype. The chain employs TRBV4-1 and TRBJ2-1; 16 bases line up with TRBD2. V shed 4 bases and J 4 bases; nucleotides not matched to a gene: 7. The CDR3 consists of 18 residues. From germline, CDR1 is MGHRA and CDR2 YSYEKL. CDR3 sequence reads: CASSRGLAGGQRYNEQFF. The DNA of the CDR3 is TGCGCCAGCAGCCGGGGACTAGCGGGGGGGCAAAGGTACAATGAGCAGTTCTTC.

The chain joins TRBV12-3 or TRBV12-4 to TRBJ2-5, with 11 bases lining up with TRBD2. V gave up 2 bases and J gave up 0 bases; unmatched junction bases: 5. The CDR3 contains 17 residues. The CDR3 sequence: CASSLSTSGKYQETQYF. CDR3 bases: TGTGCCAGCAGTTTATCGACTAGCGGGAAATACCAAGAGACCCAGTACTTC.

This clonotype was detected only a few times. The chain uses TRBV12-5 and TRBJ2-7; no reliable D call. This CDR3 comprises 10 residues. V was trimmed by 1 base and J by 6 bases, leaving 1 base between them. Per germline, CDR1 LGHNT and CDR2 FRNRAP. DNA for the CDR3: TGTGCTAGTGGTTTGGGCGAGCAGTACTTC. Translating gives CASGLGEQYF.

This clonotype was seen many times. The V and J genes are TRBV7-2 and TRBJ2-1, with 11 bases identical to TRBD2. Germline V gene lookup returns CDR1 SGHTA and CDR2 FQGNSA. V gave up 5 bases and J gave up 6 bases; unmatched junction bases: 6. CDR3 length: 15 residues. This CDR3 is CASSPSGGTRNEQFF. The CDR3 DNA sequence: TGTGCCAGCAGCCCTAGCGGGGGGACACGCAATGAGCAGTTCTTC.

In this sample, this clonotype turned up a few times. V is TRBV21-1 and J is TRBJ2-1; the tabulated D call, TRBD2, remains unverified against the DNA. TRBV21-1 is noted as a pseudogene. The CDR3 length is 17 residues. As DNA, the CDR3 is TGTGCCAGCAGCAAATATGTCACTAGCGGGGGGGCAGGTGAGCAGTTCTTC. Amino acid sequence: CASSKYVTSGGAGEQFF.

The V call is TRBV7-2, the J call TRBJ2-2; D might be TRBD1 (5 bases). CDR1 is SGHTA, CDR2 FQGNSA, per germline. V was clipped by 3 bases and J by 5 bases, with 16 bases between them. The length of the CDR3 is 16 residues. The CDR3 protein is CASSFSRYRRTGELFF. For the CDR3, the DNA is TGTGCCAGCAGCTTCAGCAGATACAGGAGAACCGGGGAGCTGTTTTTT.

The chain is built from TRBV6-6 and TRBJ1-1; 7 bases are shared with TRBD1. The CDR3 length is 14 residues. Germline values: CDR1 MNHNY, CDR2 SVGAGI (reference sequence). V shed 5 bases and J 1 base; nucleotides not matched to a gene: 4. This CDR3 is CASSTDRENTEAFF. CDR3 sequence (DNA): TGTGCCAGCAGTACAGACAGGGAGAACACTGAAGCTTTCTTT.

This chain connects TRBV6-5 to TRBJ2-7; TRBD2 is a possible D gene (6 bases). Between the trimmed V and J ends, which lost 0 bases and 6 bases, there was a span of 9 bases. The germline V gene has CDR1 MNHEY and CDR2 SVGAGI. The CDR3 has 13 residues. CDR3 nucleotide sequence: TGTGCCAGCAGTTACTCCGGGGGTTCCGAGCAGTACGTC. Translation gives CASSYSGGSEQYV.

The V gene is TRBV28, the J gene TRBJ1-2; 7 nucleotides match TRBD1. The CDR3 is made up of 13 amino acids. V shed 6 bases, J shed 8 bases, and the junction held 9 bases outside the gene matches. Germline V gene data show CDR1 as MDHEN and CDR2 as SYDVKM. CDR3 nucleotides: TGTGCCAGCAGCCTCACAGGGGAAGGAGGCTACACCTTC. It specifies CASSLTGEGGYTF.

This clonotype was seen a few times. CDR3 nucleotides: TGTGCCAGCAGCTTAGTGGGGCTGCCGCGTGAAAAACTGTTTTTT. It codes for CASSLVGLPREKLFF. The chain couples TRBV7-9 to TRBJ1-4; D may be TRBD1 (5 bases). Trimming took off 1 base at V and 7 bases at J, with 13 bases between the two ends. Looked up from germline, CDR1 is SEHNR and CDR2 is FQNEAQ (reference sequence). The CDR3 is 15 residues long.

The rearrangement joins TRBV7-9 to TRBJ1-1; perhaps TRBD1 as D (6 bases). Germline V gene sequence: CDR1 SEHNR, CDR2 FQNEAQ (reference sequence). V dropped 5 bases and J dropped 10 bases, with 23 bases sitting between them. The CDR3 loop spans 15 amino acids. The CDR3 region is CASSPGGQGVLAAFF. In nucleotides, the CDR3 is TGTGCCAGCAGCCCCGGGGGGCAGGGCGTACTTGCAGCTTTCTTT.

The V call is TRBV7-2, the J call TRBJ2-3; D possibly corresponds to TRBD1 (5 bases). This CDR3 comprises 16 residues. The V gene lost 2 bases and the J gene lost 1 base, with 13 bases spanning the gap. From germline, CDR1 is SGHTA and CDR2 FQGNSA. CDR3 protein: CASSLREGAGTDTQYF. In nucleotides, the CDR3 is TGTGCCAGCAGCTTACGAGAAGGGGCAGGCACAGATACGCAGTATTTT.

The gene calls are TRBV3-1 and TRBJ2-6; 10 bases match TRBD1. The CDR3 extends over 18 amino acids. Germline V gene sequence: CDR1 LGHDT, CDR2 YNNKEL (reference sequence). J was trimmed by 3 bases and V by 1 base; bases with no gene match: 6. The CDR3 coding sequence is TGTGCCAGCAGCCAAGTATCGGGACAGGGGTTTGGGGCCAACGTCCTGACTTTC. Translation gives CASSQVSGQGFGANVLTF.

The CDR3 loop reads CASGLAWGQGLTDTQYF. The CDR3 DNA follows: TGTGCTAGTGGTTTGGCCTGGGGGCAGGGGCTCACAGATACGCAGTATTTT. The gene calls are TRBV12-5 and TRBJ2-3; possibly TRBD1 for D (6 bases). Deletions cut 1 base from V and 2 bases from J, with 16 bases between. Germline V gene data show CDR1 as LGHNT and CDR2 as FRNRAP. This CDR3 has 17 residues.

This clonotype has a handful of counts. CDR3 region: CASRKARGGVDTEAFF. The CDR3 bases are TGTGCCAGTAGGAAGGCCAGGGGGGGCGTAGACACTGAAGCTTTCTTT. This chain connects TRBV19 to TRBJ1-1, with 7 bases identical to TRBD1. CDR1 and CDR2 from the germline V gene are LNHDA and SQIVND (reference sequence). The CDR3 is 16 amino acids. V shed 6 bases and J 3 bases; nucleotides not matched to a gene: 13.

The CDR3 loop is CASSPGGRQGGSTQYF. Here the CDR3 DNA reads TGCGCCAGCAGCCCAGGGGGTCGGCAGGGTGGGAGTACGCAGTATTTT. This rearrangement joins TRBV5-1 to TRBJ2-3, with 7 nucleotides matching TRBD1. Germline values: CDR1 SGHRS, CDR2 YFSETQ. V lost 4 bases to trimming and J lost 8 bases; unmatched junction nucleotides: 16. The CDR3 sequence is 16 residues long.

In its sample, this clonotype was seen many times. The chain has TRBV5-1 and TRBJ2-1; weak D call: TRBD1 (6 bases). V dropped 5 bases and J dropped 8 bases, with 11 bases sitting between them. CDR3 length: 12 residues. Germline CDR1 SGHRS, CDR2 YFSETQ. DNA for the CDR3: TGCGCCAGCAGGACAGGTTGGCATGAGCAGTTCTTC. Encoded protein: CASRTGWHEQFF.

This rearrangement joins TRBV20-1 to TRBJ2-1; D may be TRBD1 or TRBD2 (5 bases each). In germline, CDR1 is DFQATT, CDR2 SNEGSKA (reference sequence). This CDR3 region has 14 residues. Trimming left V 3 bases short and J 5 bases short, with 14 bases between. The CDR3 loop reads CSARQGRIDNEQFF. The CDR3 DNA sequence: TGCAGTGCTAGGCAGGGACGCATTGACAATGAGCAGTTCTTC.

This clonotype was detected only a few times. The CDR3 DNA follows: TGTGCCAGCAGCTTAGTCCGCAGGTCAACTGAAGCTTTCTTT. Protein sequence: CASSLVRRSTEAFF. The genes are TRBV7-8 and TRBJ1-1; no reliable D call. The CDR3 has 14 amino acids. V lost 1 base, J lost 5 bases, and 11 bases lay in between. From germline, CDR1 is SGHVS and CDR2 FQNEAQ. Looking up the rest from reference TRBV7-8 and TRBJ1-1 gives the full variable domain: GAGVSQSPRYKVAKRGQDVALRCDPISGHVSLFWYQQALGQGPEFLTYFQNEAQLDKSGLPSDRFFAERPEGSVSTLKIQRTQQEDSAVYLCASSLVRRSTEAFFGQGTRLTVV.

This clonotype was picked up a small number of times. V is TRBV18 and J is TRBJ2-6, with D unresolved. Trimming cost V 5 bases and J 5 bases, with 22 bases left between them. The germline gives CDR1 KGHSH, CDR2 LQKENI. The length of the CDR3 is 18 residues. Here the CDR3 reads CASSDRPSYNPWANVLTF. The CDR3 DNA sequence: TGTGCCAGCTCAGATCGCCCCTCCTATAACCCGTGGGCCAACGTCCTGACTTTC.

This clonotype has just a few counts. The chain combines TRBV7-6 with TRBJ1-3; perhaps TRBD1 as D (5 bases). V lost 3 bases to trimming and J lost 2 bases, with 8 bases between them. Germline CDR1 SGHVS, CDR2 FNYEAQ. The CDR3 has 14 amino acids. CDR3 sequence (DNA): TGTGCCAGCAGCTTGGGGGTGACTGGAAACACCATATATTTT. It translates to CASSLGVTGNTIYF.

V is TRBV4-3 and J is TRBJ1-4; D ambiguous. Germline V gene data show CDR1 as LGHNA and CDR2 as YSLEER. This CDR3 has 18 residues. V was shortened by 0 bases and J by 11 bases, with 25 bases between the two germline ends. The CDR3 protein is CASSQDLGRRVPSGKLFF. The CDR3 nucleotides read TGCGCCAGCAGCCAAGATCTTGGGAGACGGGTTCCCTCGGGGAAACTGTTTTTT.

This clonotype was detected many times. This chain joins TRBV18 and TRBJ2-7; D not certain. There are 11 residues in the CDR3. CDR1 and CDR2 from the germline V gene are KGHSH and LQKENI. Trimming cost V 5 bases and J 6 bases, with 8 bases left between them. In DNA form, the CDR3 reads TGTGCCAGCTCATCGTATGGCGAGCAGTACTTC. Protein: CASSSYGEQYF. The full variable domain, in which reference TRBV18 and TRBJ2-7 provide the parts outside the CDR3, is NAGVMQNPRHLVRRRGQEARLRCSPMKGHSHVYWYRQLPEEGLKFMVYLQKENIIDESGMPKERFSAEFPKEGPSILRIQQVVRGDSAAYFCASSSYGEQYFGPGTRLTVT.

This rearrangement joins TRBV20-1 to TRBJ2-4, with a tentative D call TRBD1 (6 bases). Germline V gene lookup returns CDR1 DFQATT and CDR2 SNEGSKA (reference sequence). The CDR3 loop spans 14 amino acids. V was clipped by 2 bases and J by 3 bases, with 11 bases between them. The CDR3 DNA reads TGCAGTGCTAGAACAGGGCTGAGCAAAAACATTCAGTACTTC. It codes for CSARTGLSKNIQYF.